This T cell receptor beta chain is drawn from a study of cytomegalovirus exposure and HLA in healthy donors. Turning to this clone: Antigen: not known.

Vbeta (60) and Jbeta (13) primers were used in the PCR. Sequenced by immunoSEQ multiplex PCR; TCRdb stores in-frame clones only, minus some. This table holds approximately 160,000 clones, around 67% found once. The CDR3 is 15 residues long. The germline V gene encodes CDR1 SGHRS and CDR2 YFSETQ. With 0 bases removed from V and 0 bases from J, the gap between germline ends came to 6 bases. Overall study findings and caveats: Investigators reported approximately 170 TCR beta chains as tied to cytomegalovirus. TCR beta V- and J-gene trimming, according to a later analysis, was linked to a missense DCLRE1C variant. Reported results showed that the classifier diagnosed cytomegalovirus status with high specificity and sensitivity.

The receptor's source is a woman aged 18-29 years in good health and CMV-seropositive. The rearrangement links TRBV5-1 to TRBJ1-4, with no clear D. The sequencing input was PBMCs. CDR3 in amino acids: CASSLGPATNEKLFF. The CDR3 DNA follows: TGCGCCAGCAGCTTGGGTCCGGCAACTAATGAAAAACTGTTTTTT.